This T cell receptor (beta chain) was recorded in a study of blood T cell repertoires in COVID-19. For the study at large: Both acute and convalescent COVID-19 samples were obtained from the United States, Italy and Spain. PBMCs, B-cell-depleted T cells, or T cells were the source of the cDNA or gDNA that made up the material.

Trimming shortened V by 3 bases and J by 0 bases, and 12 bases separated the two germline ends. Germline values: CDR1 LNHDA, CDR2 SQIVND (reference sequence). CDR3 length: 15 residues. Per the original data handling: It was from reference gene primer amplification that nucleated cell counts were estimated. Repertoires were generated with immunoSEQ multiplex PCR, while TCRdb's copy carries only in-frame clones and drops some. That table supplies the V and J calls and clone size; D and trimming were determined from the DNA. The sample shows about 39,000 clones, around 85% of them seen only once. The V gene is TRBV19, the J gene TRBJ2-7; D ambiguous. The sample consisted of peripheral blood. The clonotype was recovered from a man in his sixties with acute or convalescent COVID-19. The CDR3 DNA follows: TGTGCCAGTAGTATCGACGCAGCTAGCTCCTACGAGCAGTACTTC. Translated: CASSIDAASSYEQYF.